This T cell receptor (beta chain) appears in the sequencing data of a study of naive and memory T cell subsets. Two oligonucleotides, mixed equimolar, formed the beta constant-region primer covering TRBC1 and TRBC2. Ligated cDNA was amplified by four rounds of PCR with nested alpha and beta constant-region primers and SP2. In TCRdb, the UMI-ligation and nested PCR reads were re-called with MiXCR into one record per CDR3 protein. Seen here are more than 95,000 distinct CDR3 sequences, more than 14% observed once, and the top ten hold around 2.7%. Study results and caveats: There was no ground truth to check naive and memory subset results. Possibly reflecting memory cells re-expressing CD45RA, a few larger clonotypes occurred in naive repertoires, especially CD8. Expression changes during T cell differentiation may affect RNA-based TCR counts.

The J segment lost 5 bases and the V segment lost 3 bases, leaving 9 bases of the junction unmatched. The germline gives CDR1 DFQATT, CDR2 SNEGSKA (reference sequence). The CDR3 totals 16 residues. After the first PCR, alpha and beta chain libraries were processed separately. After CD4 positive bead selection, the CD4-negative fraction gave CD8 T cells. In this sample, this clonotype turned up many times. What it binds is unknown. Sequencing used naive CD8+ T cells from blood. The chain carries TRBV20-1 and TRBJ2-5; TRBD2 agrees at 13 bases. This clonotype was obtained from a human donor in good health. CDR3 bases: TGCAGTGCTAGTCAACCCGGACTAGCGGGGGACGAGACCCAGTACTTC. This sequence encodes CSASQPGLAGDETQYF.